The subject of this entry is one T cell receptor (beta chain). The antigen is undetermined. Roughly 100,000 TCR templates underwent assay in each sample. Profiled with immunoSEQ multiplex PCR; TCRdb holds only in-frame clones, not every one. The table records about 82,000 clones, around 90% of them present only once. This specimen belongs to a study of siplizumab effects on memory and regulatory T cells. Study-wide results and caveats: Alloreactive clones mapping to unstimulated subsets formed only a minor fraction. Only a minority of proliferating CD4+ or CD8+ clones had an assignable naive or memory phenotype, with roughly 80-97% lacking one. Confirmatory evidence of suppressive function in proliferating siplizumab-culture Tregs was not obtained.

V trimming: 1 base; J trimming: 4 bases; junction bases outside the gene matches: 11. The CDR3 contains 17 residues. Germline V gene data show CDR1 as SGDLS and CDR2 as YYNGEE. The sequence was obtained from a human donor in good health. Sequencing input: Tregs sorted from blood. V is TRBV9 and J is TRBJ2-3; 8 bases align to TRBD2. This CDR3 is CASSVQPGGAGADTQYF. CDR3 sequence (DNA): TGTGCCAGCAGCGTACAACCCGGGGGGGCCGGAGCAGATACGCAGTATTTT. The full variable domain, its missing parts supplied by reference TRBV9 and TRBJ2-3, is DSGVTQTPKHLITATGQRVTLRCSPRSGDLSVYWYQQSLDQGLQFLIQYYNGEERAKGNILERFSAQQFPDLHSELNLSSLELGDSALYFCASSVQPGGAGADTQYFGPGTRLTVL.